A selection of T cell receptor beta chains follows, all from one sample in a study of vaccination and CD4 T cells after COVID-19. TCRdb reanalysed the PCR reads using MiXCR and keeps one entry per CDR3 protein. There are almost 20,000 distinct CDR3 sequences in the sample; approximately 44% occur only once, and approximately 2.9% lies in the top ten. Antigen specificity for these receptors is unknown. The input for sequencing was CD4+ T cells from blood, cultured in vitro, taken after SARS-CoV-2 vaccination. The source is a human donor who had recovered from COVID-19. CDR3s include the opening cysteine and the closing phenylalanine or tryptophan. The order of the fields is V gene, D gene, CDR3 length, J gene, clone size, CDR3 protein, CDR3 DNA. D genes are given only for firm matches. Rows give clone size only sometimes, using once, few, many, or a class for an expanded clone.

>TRBV6-5|TRBD2|14|TRBJ2-1|few
CASSYPSGNNEQFF
TGTGCCAGCAGTTACCCTAGCGGAAACAATGAGCAGTTCTTC
>TRBV19|NA|14|TRBJ2-2|NA
CASSRTGDAGELFF
TGTGCCAGTAGTAGAACAGGTGACGCCGGGGAGCTGTTTTTT
>TRBV7-2|TRBD1|14|TRBJ1-6|NA
CASSQGTGNSPLHF
TGTGCCAGCAGCCAAGGGACAGGGAATTCACCCCTCCACTTT
>TRBV7-2|NA|12|TRBJ1-1|NA
CASSAWWTEAFF
TGTGCCAGCAGCGCGTGGTGGACTGAAGCTTTCTTT
>TRBV21-1|NA|15|TRBJ2-3|NA
CASSQEWAGGRAQYF
TGTGCCAGCAGTCAAGAATGGGCGGGGGGGCGGGCGCAGTATTTT
>TRBV19|NA|14|TRBJ1-1|once
CASSSRGAVVEAFF
TGTGCCAGTAGTTCTCGGGGGGCTGTGGTTGAAGCTTTCTTT
>TRBV18|NA|14|TRBJ1-6|NA
CASSPGGDNSPLHF
TGTGCCAGCTCACCTGGGGGCGATAATTCACCCCTCCACTTT
>TRBV7-2|NA|14|TRBJ2-5|NA
CASSFGQAGETQYF
TGTGCCAGCAGCTTTGGACAGGCGGGGGAGACCCAGTACTTC
>TRBV10-3|NA|10|TRBJ1-4|NA
CATSFEKLFF
TGTGCCACCTCGTTTGAAAAACTGTTTTTT
>TRBV6-2/TRBV6-3|TRBD2|14|TRBJ2-5|NA
CASRTSGRIETQYF
TGTGCCAGCAGGACTAGCGGGAGGATAGAGACCCAGTACTTC
>TRBV28|NA|15|TRBJ1-1|NA
CASSLMGGDNTEAFF
TGTGCCAGCAGTTTAATGGGGGGCGACAACACTGAAGCTTTCTTT
>TRBV7-9|NA|15|TRBJ2-7|few
CASSSPFTRFSEQYF
TGTGCCAGCAGCTCCCCCTTTACTAGATTTAGCGAGCAGTACTTC
>TRBV20-1|TRBD2|13|TRBJ2-7|few
CSARREVSYEQYF
TGCAGTGCGAGGCGGGAGGTCTCCTACGAGCAGTACTTC
>TRBV28|NA|13|TRBJ2-2|NA
CASNPPATGELFF
TGTGCCAGCAACCCCCCCGCTACCGGGGAGCTGTTTTTT
>TRBV7-9|NA|13|TRBJ2-5|NA
CASSLHGQETQYF
TGTGCCAGCAGCTTACACGGGCAAGAGACCCAGTACTTC
>TRBV7-2|NA|13|TRBJ1-5|few
CASSYDRTQPQHF
TGTGCCAGCAGCTACGACCGGACGCAGCCCCAGCATTTT
>TRBV24-1|TRBD2|15|TRBJ2-2|NA
CATSRSGRRTGELFF
TGTGCCACCAGCCGTAGCGGGAGGAGGACCGGGGAGCTGTTTTTT
>TRBV7-6|TRBD2|16|TRBJ2-2|NA
CASSHASGGGTGELFF
TGTGCCAGCAGCCATGCTAGCGGGGGAGGAACCGGGGAGCTGTTTTTT